This T cell receptor (beta chain) was sequenced in a study of human T cells and chemical hapten exposure (dated by TCRdb to the early 2020s). In the study overall: Libraries were pooled for sequencing, and per-sample TCR yields varied mainly because of small differences in library volumes within the pool. Peripheral blood TCR repertoire changes were tracked in vivo in alopecia patients during primary and secondary sensitization to the hapten diphenylcyclopropenone (DPC). From each blood RNA sample, both TCR alpha and TCR beta chains were sequenced.

Overall study outcomes, separate from this receptor: Repeated subsampling changed both the strength of the expansion versus patch-test correlation and the threshold at which that correlation became significant. No change with DPC sensitization was found in the number of TCRs above 1 in 1000 frequency, and no evidence of global repertoire structure alterations was found.

The CDR3, cysteine through phenylalanine, is 13 amino acids long. The only DNA kept is the CDR3, 39 bases in frame from the first base. CDR1 and CDR2 are drawn from the germline V gene: LGHNA, YSLEER. The trim is 0 bases for V and 7 bases for J, with a gap of 6 bases between the germline ends. Total RNA was isolated from unfractionated whole blood collected in Tempus Blood RNA tubes. A handful of healthy volunteers acted as controls for TCR sequencing and had blood drawn at day 0, 2 weeks and 6 weeks. To prepare the library, 5' RACE was applied. Sequencing was carried out with an Illumina MiSeq. Library preparation attached unique molecular identifiers to individual cDNA molecules for quantitative, reproducible TCR counting. Under the source paper's analysis protocol: A median of roughly 100,000 TCRs per sample was observed, with a range of 23,224 to 690,600. V, J and CDR3 annotation of the TCR reads was carried out using the Decombinator software suite. Every sample was subsampled to the same number of TCRs (28,000) for the PS versus PT1 abundance plots. TCRs were defined as expanded if absent before sensitization and observed at least eight times at the 2-week time point. TCRdb redid the processing of the public reads, applying fastp at Q25 and MiXCR, and retained in-frame beta chains. CDR3 protein duplicates are merged, each entry listing the most common genes and DNA. The V and J calls were determined by TCRdb, not by the authors. The sample table contains about 80,000 distinct CDR3 sequences; only one count was recorded for less than 20% of them. The ten biggest clones cover 6.8% of the sample.

Comments on this clonotype: Its antigen is not yet known. Base qualities are not provided; no much larger clone lies one nucleotide away.

This clonotype was obtained from a female donor in good health. The chain joins TRBV4-3 to TRBJ1-4, with the D gene not confidently named. The sequenced DNA is TGCGCCAGCAGCCAAGATCGGACTGAAAAACTGTTTTTT. It is translated as CASSQDRTEKLFF.